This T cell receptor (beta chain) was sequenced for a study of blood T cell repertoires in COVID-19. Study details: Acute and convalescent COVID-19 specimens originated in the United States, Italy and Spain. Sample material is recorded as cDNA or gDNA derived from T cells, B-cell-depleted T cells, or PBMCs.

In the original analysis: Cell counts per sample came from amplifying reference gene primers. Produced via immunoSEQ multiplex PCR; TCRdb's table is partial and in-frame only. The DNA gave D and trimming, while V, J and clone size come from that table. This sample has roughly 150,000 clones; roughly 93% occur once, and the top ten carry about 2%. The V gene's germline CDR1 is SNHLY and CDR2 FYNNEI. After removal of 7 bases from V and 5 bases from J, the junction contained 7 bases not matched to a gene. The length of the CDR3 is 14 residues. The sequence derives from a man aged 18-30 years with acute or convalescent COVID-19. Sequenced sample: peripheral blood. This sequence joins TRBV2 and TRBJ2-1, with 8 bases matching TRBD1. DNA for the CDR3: TGTGCCAGCATTCTCGGGACAGGAGACAATGAGCAGTTCTTC. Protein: CASILGTGDNEQFF.